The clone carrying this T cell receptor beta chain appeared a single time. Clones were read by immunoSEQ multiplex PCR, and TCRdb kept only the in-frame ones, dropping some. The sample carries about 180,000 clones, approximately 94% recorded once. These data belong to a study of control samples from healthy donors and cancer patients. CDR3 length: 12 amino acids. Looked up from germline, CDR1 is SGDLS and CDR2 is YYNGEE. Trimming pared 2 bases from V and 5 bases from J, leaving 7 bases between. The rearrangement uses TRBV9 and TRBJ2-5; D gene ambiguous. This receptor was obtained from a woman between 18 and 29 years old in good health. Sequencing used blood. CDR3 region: CASSVNGETQYF. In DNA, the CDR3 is TGTGCCAGCAGCGTTAACGGCGAGACCCAGTACTTC.